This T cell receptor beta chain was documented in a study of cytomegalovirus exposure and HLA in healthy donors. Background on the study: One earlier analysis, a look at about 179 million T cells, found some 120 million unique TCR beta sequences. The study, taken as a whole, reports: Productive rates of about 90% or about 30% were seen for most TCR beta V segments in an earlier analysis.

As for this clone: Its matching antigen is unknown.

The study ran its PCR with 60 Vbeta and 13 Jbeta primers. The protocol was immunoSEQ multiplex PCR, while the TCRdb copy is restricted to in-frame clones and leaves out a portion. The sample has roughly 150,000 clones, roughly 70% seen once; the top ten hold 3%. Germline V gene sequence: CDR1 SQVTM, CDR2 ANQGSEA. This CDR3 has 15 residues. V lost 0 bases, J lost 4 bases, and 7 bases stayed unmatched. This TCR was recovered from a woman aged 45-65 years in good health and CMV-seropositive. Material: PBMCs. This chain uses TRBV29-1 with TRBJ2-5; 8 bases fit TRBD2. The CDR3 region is CSVEDPPGGRETQYF. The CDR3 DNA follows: TGCAGCGTTGAAGATCCTCCGGGGGGGCGAGAGACCCAGTACTTC.